This T cell receptor beta chain was obtained from a study of cytomegalovirus exposure and HLA in healthy donors. In the study overall: Most donors, 80% to 90% of approximately 400 genotyped, fell in the Caucasian-associated ancestry cluster.

General study results and limits: Common viral pathogens (according to a later analysis) appeared linked to several of the most significant clusters. HLA alleles were associated with fewer than 20,000 TCR beta sequences in a later analysis at 0.05 false discovery rate.

The PCR made use of 60 Vbeta and 13 Jbeta primers. The table came from immunoSEQ multiplex PCR; TCRdb's copy has only in-frame clones and leaves some out. The table has roughly 130,000 clones, 70% to 85% seen once. Points on this clone: Its specificity is not known.

The V and J ends lost 0 bases and 7 bases, in that order; junction bases with no gene match: 7. The CDR3 extends over 15 amino acids. Germline CDR1 is WSHSY and CDR2 is SAAADI. The specimen was PBMCs. The sequence came from a man aged 40-49 years in good health and CMV-seronegative. This sequence joins TRBV10-2 and TRBJ2-5; 8 nucleotides align to TRBD2. The CDR3 nucleotides read TGCGCCAGCAGTGAGTCAAGCGGGAGCAGCGGGACCCAGTACTTC. It yields the protein CASSESSGSSGTQYF.